This is a list of T cell receptor beta chains from one sample in a study of blood T cell repertoires in COVID-19. Sequenced by immunoSEQ multiplex PCR; TCRdb stores in-frame clones only, minus some. The table shows a few hundred thousand clones, with approximately 88% occurring only once. The specimen was peripheral blood. All receptors come from a woman aged 25 to 39 with COVID-19, enrolled during active disease. Both conserved end residues are part of each CDR3. The order of the fields is clone size, J gene, V gene, D gene, CDR3 DNA, CDR3 protein. D genes are given only for firm matches. Clone size is given for some rows only: seen once, a few or many times, or a class if the clone is expanded.

clone_size: NA
j_call: TRBJ2-1
v_call: TRBV6-2/TRBV6-3
d_call: TRBD2
cdr3_nt: TGTGCCAGCAGTTCCCGGACTAGCGGGAGGACCCTTTACAATGAGCAGTTCTTC
cdr3_aa: CASSSRTSGRTLYNEQFF

clone_size: NA
j_call: TRBJ2-5
v_call: TRBV15
d_call: NA
cdr3_nt: TGTGCCACCAGCAGAGACTCTAGCGCCTCCGGAGAGACCCAGTACTTC
cdr3_aa: CATSRDSSASGETQYF

clone_size: NA
j_call: TRBJ2-1
v_call: TRBV7-8
d_call: NA
cdr3_nt: TGTGCCAGCAGCTTAACGAGGGCGAGCGAGCAGTTCTTC
cdr3_aa: CASSLTRASEQFF

clone_size: NA
j_call: TRBJ1-2
v_call: TRBV7-6
d_call: NA
cdr3_nt: TGTGCCAGCAGCTTAATGGGGGGGCAAGGAGACTATGGCTACACCTTC
cdr3_aa: CASSLMGGQGDYGYTF

clone_size: NA
j_call: TRBJ2-3
v_call: TRBV9
d_call: TRBD2
cdr3_nt: TGTGCCAGCAGCGTAGCTCGAACTAGCGGCACAGATACGCAGTATTTT
cdr3_aa: CASSVARTSGTDTQYF

clone_size: once
j_call: TRBJ1-1
v_call: TRBV6-5
d_call: NA
cdr3_nt: TGTGCCAGCAGTTACGGGGGAGGGATGACTGAAGCTTTCTTT
cdr3_aa: CASSYGGGMTEAFF

clone_size: NA
j_call: TRBJ1-5
v_call: TRBV7-9
d_call: NA
cdr3_nt: TGTGCCAGCAGCTTAGGCGCCTCTCCGGGTCAGCCCCAGCATTTT
cdr3_aa: CASSLGASPGQPQHF

clone_size: NA
j_call: TRBJ2-3
v_call: TRBV11-3
d_call: NA
cdr3_nt: TGTGCCAGCAGCAAAGAAGGAGGGGGCACAGATACGCAGTATTTT
cdr3_aa: CASSKEGGGTDTQYF

clone_size: few
j_call: TRBJ1-6
v_call: TRBV30
d_call: TRBD1
cdr3_nt: TGTGCCTGGAGTGTATTTGAGGGACAGCTTATCAGGGGCTCCTATAATTCACCCCTCCACTTT
cdr3_aa: CAWSVFEGQLIRGSYNSPLHF

clone_size: NA
j_call: TRBJ2-6
v_call: TRBV4-3
d_call: NA
cdr3_nt: TGCGCCAGCAGCCAGGGATTGGACATCTCTGGGGCCAACGTCCTGACTTTC
cdr3_aa: CASSQGLDISGANVLTF

clone_size: NA
j_call: TRBJ2-7
v_call: TRBV5-1
d_call: TRBD1
cdr3_nt: TGCGCCAGCAGCTCACCGGGACAGGCCCCTGACGAGCAGTACTTC
cdr3_aa: CASSSPGQAPDEQYF

clone_size: NA
j_call: TRBJ2-2
v_call: TRBV4-3
d_call: NA
cdr3_nt: TGCGCCAGCGGCGCATACGCGGTTAGGGGGACCGGGGAGCTGTTTTTT
cdr3_aa: CASGAYAVRGTGELFF

clone_size: NA
j_call: TRBJ1-2
v_call: TRBV6-5
d_call: NA
cdr3_nt: TGTGCCAGCAGTTACAGATCGGGGAACTATGGCTACACCTTC
cdr3_aa: CASSYRSGNYGYTF

clone_size: NA
j_call: TRBJ1-5
v_call: TRBV6-2/TRBV6-3
d_call: NA
cdr3_nt: TGTGCCAGCAGTCGTCAGGGTGATCAGCCCCAGCATTTT
cdr3_aa: CASSRQGDQPQHF

clone_size: NA
j_call: TRBJ2-2
v_call: TRBV9
d_call: TRBD2
cdr3_nt: TGTGCCAGCAGCTCGGGGACTAGCGGGAGGCCCGGGGAGCTGTTTTTT
cdr3_aa: CASSSGTSGRPGELFF

clone_size: NA
j_call: TRBJ2-5
v_call: TRBV10-3
d_call: NA
cdr3_nt: TGTGCCATCAGTGAGGGCAGACAAGAGACCCAGTACTTC
cdr3_aa: CAISEGRQETQYF

clone_size: NA
j_call: TRBJ2-3
v_call: TRBV12-5
d_call: NA
cdr3_nt: TGTGCTAGTGGTTTGGCGACATCCCCCCAAAGCACAGATACGCAGTATTTT
cdr3_aa: CASGLATSPQSTDTQYF

clone_size: few
j_call: TRBJ1-3
v_call: TRBV10-1
d_call: NA
cdr3_nt: TGCGCCAGCAGTGAGGGACACCCGAGCTCTGGAAACACCATATATTTT
cdr3_aa: CASSEGHPSSGNTIYF

clone_size: NA
j_call: TRBJ2-3
v_call: TRBV7-7
d_call: NA
cdr3_nt: TGTGCTAGCAGCTTGGCCAGCACAGATACGCAGTATTTT
cdr3_aa: CASSLASTDTQYF

clone_size: NA
j_call: TRBJ1-2
v_call: TRBV27
d_call: TRBD1
cdr3_nt: TGTGCCAGCAGCCGGAGGGGGCAGGGCTACACCTTC
cdr3_aa: CASSRRGQGYTF

clone_size: NA
j_call: TRBJ2-7
v_call: TRBV7-2
d_call: TRBD1
cdr3_nt: TGTGCCAGCAGCCTACATGGACAGGGGAGGGCCTACGAGCAGTACTTC
cdr3_aa: CASSLHGQGRAYEQYF

clone_size: NA
j_call: TRBJ1-1
v_call: TRBV23-1
d_call: TRBD1
cdr3_nt: TGCGCCAGCAGTCAGGACTACAGGGGGAACACTGAAGCTTTCTTT
cdr3_aa: CASSQDYRGNTEAFF

clone_size: NA
j_call: TRBJ1-2
v_call: TRBV3-1/TRBV3-2
d_call: TRBD1
cdr3_nt: TGTGCCAGCAGCCAAGGGGGACAGGTGCTATCTGGCTACACCTTC
cdr3_aa: CASSQGGQVLSGYTF

clone_size: NA
j_call: TRBJ1-3
v_call: TRBV6-5
d_call: NA
cdr3_nt: TGTGCCAGCCACGCAGGGTTTGCGTCTGGAAACACCATATATTTT
cdr3_aa: CASHAGFASGNTIYF

clone_size: NA
j_call: TRBJ1-3
v_call: TRBV9
d_call: NA
cdr3_nt: TGTGCCAGCGGCGGAAACACCATATATTTT
cdr3_aa: CASGGNTIYF

clone_size: NA
j_call: TRBJ2-5
v_call: TRBV29-1
d_call: NA
cdr3_nt: TGCAGCGTTGAAGACAGGGCTCAAGAGACCCAGTACTTC
cdr3_aa: CSVEDRAQETQYF

clone_size: NA
j_call: TRBJ2-5
v_call: TRBV28
d_call: TRBD1
cdr3_nt: TGTGCCAGCAGTTTATTCCGAACAGGGGGCGAGAAGACCCAGTACTTC
cdr3_aa: CASSLFRTGGEKTQYF

clone_size: NA
j_call: TRBJ1-4
v_call: TRBV24-1
d_call: TRBD1
cdr3_nt: TGTGCCACCAGTGACCCCTCGGACAGGGTTGAAAAACTGTTTTTT
cdr3_aa: CATSDPSDRVEKLFF

clone_size: NA
j_call: TRBJ1-2
v_call: TRBV6-5
d_call: NA
cdr3_nt: TGTGCCAGCAGTTACGCAGACAGTGGGGCCTATGGCTACACCTTC
cdr3_aa: CASSYADSGAYGYTF

clone_size: NA
j_call: TRBJ1-5
v_call: TRBV6-1
d_call: NA
cdr3_nt: TGTGCCAGCAGTGAGGACAGTTGGGACCAGCCCCAGCATTTT
cdr3_aa: CASSEDSWDQPQHF

clone_size: NA
j_call: TRBJ1-5
v_call: TRBV7-9
d_call: TRBD1
cdr3_nt: TGTGCCAGCAGCGACGACAGGGATCAGCCCCAGCATTTT
cdr3_aa: CASSDDRDQPQHF

clone_size: NA
j_call: TRBJ1-4
v_call: TRBV5-1
d_call: NA
cdr3_nt: TGCGCCAGCAGCTTTGGGAGGGTTGCGGAAAAACTGTTTTTT
cdr3_aa: CASSFGRVAEKLFF

clone_size: NA
j_call: TRBJ2-2
v_call: TRBV19
d_call: TRBD1
cdr3_nt: TGTGCCAGTAGGGACGGGACAGGGGTGATAGACGGGGAGCTGTTTTTT
cdr3_aa: CASRDGTGVIDGELFF

clone_size: NA
j_call: TRBJ1-1
v_call: TRBV15
d_call: NA
cdr3_nt: TGTGCCACCAGCAATTATGGACAGATAAGCGCTGAAGCTTTCTTT
cdr3_aa: CATSNYGQISAEAFF

clone_size: NA
j_call: TRBJ2-4
v_call: TRBV19
d_call: TRBD2
cdr3_nt: TGTGCCAGTAGTATAGGGACTAGCGGGCCGCGTGGCATTCAGTACTTC
cdr3_aa: CASSIGTSGPRGIQYF

clone_size: NA
j_call: TRBJ2-7
v_call: TRBV7-9
d_call: NA
cdr3_nt: TGTGCCAGCAGCTTAGCGGCCGGGTCCCCCTACGAGCAGTACTTC
cdr3_aa: CASSLAAGSPYEQYF

clone_size: NA
j_call: TRBJ1-1
v_call: TRBV18
d_call: NA
cdr3_nt: TGTGCCAGCTCACAGGGGTTCGGGACTGAAGCTTTCTTT
cdr3_aa: CASSQGFGTEAFF

clone_size: NA
j_call: TRBJ2-5
v_call: TRBV7-2
d_call: NA
cdr3_nt: TGTGCCAGCAGCCTGAGGGGGGGCCTGACACAAGAGACCCAGTACTTC
cdr3_aa: CASSLRGGLTQETQYF

clone_size: NA
j_call: TRBJ2-5
v_call: TRBV4-2
d_call: TRBD2
cdr3_nt: TGTGCCAGCAGCCAAGATAGCGGGGGGGCCCGGGCCCAGTACTTC
cdr3_aa: CASSQDSGGARAQYF

clone_size: NA
j_call: TRBJ2-1
v_call: TRBV5-6
d_call: TRBD2
cdr3_nt: TGTGCCAGCAGCTTGGCTGCGGGGGTTGGCTCCTACAATGAGCAGTTCTTC
cdr3_aa: CASSLAAGVGSYNEQFF

clone_size: NA
j_call: TRBJ1-1
v_call: TRBV6-2/TRBV6-3
d_call: NA
cdr3_nt: TGTGCCAGCAGCACCAACCGGGACACCCGAGAAGCTTTCTTT
cdr3_aa: CASSTNRDTREAFF

clone_size: NA
j_call: TRBJ2-6
v_call: TRBV21-1
d_call: NA
cdr3_nt: TGTGCCAGCAGCATTAATGGACAGGGGGCGTCTGGGGCCAACGTCCTGACTTTC
cdr3_aa: CASSINGQGASGANVLTF

clone_size: NA
j_call: TRBJ1-3
v_call: TRBV28
d_call: NA
cdr3_nt: TGTGCCAGCAGTTTTTCCGGGGGAAACACCATATATTTT
cdr3_aa: CASSFSGGNTIYF

clone_size: NA
j_call: TRBJ2-7
v_call: TRBV7-2
d_call: TRBD1
cdr3_nt: TGTGCCAGCAGCTTAGCGTCGCCCTGGACAGGGAAAATACACGAGCAGTACTTC
cdr3_aa: CASSLASPWTGKIHEQYF

clone_size: NA
j_call: TRBJ2-3
v_call: TRBV19
d_call: TRBD1
cdr3_nt: TGTGCCACCAAGCGGGACAGGGGGTTTGGGATAAGCACAGATACGCAGTATTTT
cdr3_aa: CATKRDRGFGISTDTQYF

clone_size: NA
j_call: TRBJ2-2
v_call: TRBV2
d_call: TRBD2
cdr3_nt: TGTGCCAGCAGAGTCCACGGGGGGGCGAACACCGGGGAGCTGTTTTTT
cdr3_aa: CASRVHGGANTGELFF

clone_size: NA
j_call: TRBJ2-1
v_call: TRBV29-1
d_call: NA
cdr3_nt: TGCAGCGTTGAGCTCTGGACACCTGACAATGAGCAGTTCTTC
cdr3_aa: CSVELWTPDNEQFF

clone_size: NA
j_call: TRBJ2-1
v_call: TRBV6-5
d_call: TRBD1
cdr3_nt: TGTGCCACACTACCGGGACAGACGATTAACAATGAGCAGTTCTTC
cdr3_aa: CATLPGQTINNEQFF

clone_size: NA
j_call: TRBJ2-3
v_call: TRBV4-1
d_call: NA
cdr3_nt: TGCGCCAGCAGCCAAGGGGAGCTTACTGATACGCAGTATTTT
cdr3_aa: CASSQGELTDTQYF

clone_size: NA
j_call: TRBJ2-3
v_call: TRBV12-3/TRBV12-4
d_call: TRBD1
cdr3_nt: TGTGCCAGCCAGGGGGCTTGGACAGATACGCAGTATTTT
cdr3_aa: CASQGAWTDTQYF

clone_size: NA
j_call: TRBJ2-1
v_call: TRBV4-1
d_call: TRBD2
cdr3_nt: TGCGCCAGCAGCCAAGCCGGGACTAGAGATTTCGATGAGCAGTTCTTC
cdr3_aa: CASSQAGTRDFDEQFF

clone_size: many
j_call: TRBJ1-2
v_call: TRBV7-9
d_call: NA
cdr3_nt: TGTGCCAGCAGCGTCGGGAACAACTATGGCTACACCTTC
cdr3_aa: CASSVGNNYGYTF

clone_size: NA
j_call: TRBJ1-3
v_call: TRBV9
d_call: TRBD1
cdr3_nt: TGTGCCAGCAGCGTACAGGGGGCTTTCTCTGGAAACACCATATATTTT
cdr3_aa: CASSVQGAFSGNTIYF

clone_size: NA
j_call: TRBJ2-3
v_call: TRBV4-3
d_call: NA
cdr3_nt: TGCGCCAGCAGCCAAGGTTCAGGGTTGGGGCCTAGAGATACGCAGTATTTT
cdr3_aa: CASSQGSGLGPRDTQYF

clone_size: NA
j_call: TRBJ1-2
v_call: TRBV18
d_call: TRBD1
cdr3_nt: TGTGCCAGCTCACCAGGGACAGATTCCTATGGCTACACCTTC
cdr3_aa: CASSPGTDSYGYTF